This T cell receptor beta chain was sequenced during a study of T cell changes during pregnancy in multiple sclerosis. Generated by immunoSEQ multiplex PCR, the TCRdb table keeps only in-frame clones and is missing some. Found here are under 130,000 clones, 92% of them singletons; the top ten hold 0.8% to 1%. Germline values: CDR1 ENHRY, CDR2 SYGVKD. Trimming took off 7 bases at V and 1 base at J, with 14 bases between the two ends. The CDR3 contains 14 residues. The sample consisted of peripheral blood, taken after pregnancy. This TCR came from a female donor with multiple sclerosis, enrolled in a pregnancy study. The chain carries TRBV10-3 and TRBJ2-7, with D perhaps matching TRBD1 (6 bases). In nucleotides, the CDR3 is TGTGCCATCAACCAGGGGCCTCCATCCTACGAGCAGTACTTC. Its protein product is CAINQGPPSYEQYF.